This T cell receptor (beta chain) was obtained from a study of PD-1 and CTLA-4 blockade in melanoma (dated by TCRdb to about 2021). Study-wide context: In patients with melanoma, the researchers looked at the effects of CTLA-4 blockade versus PD-1 blockade on the CD8 T cell response that was melanoma-reactive.

The library was prepared using the immunoSEQ multiplex PCR assay. TCRdb took this table from immuneACCESS and kept in-frame rearrangements with V and J called. Such tables lack part of the clones; where checked against another copy, unresolved V genes explain under half of the gap, and the rest is unexplained. The sample records tens of thousands of clones, 88% of which are singletons. Of the sample, roughly 6.8% is held by the ten largest clones. Of note for this clone: There is no known antigen for this receptor. The record has no base qualities; no much larger clone is one base away.

V loses 5 bases, J loses 1 base, and the germline ends lie 12 bases apart. From the cysteine through the phenylalanine, the CDR3 covers 15 amino acids. Only the CDR3 portion is preserved as DNA: 45 bases, with reading frame beginning at the first base. The germline V gene (reference sequence) specifies SEHNR as CDR1 and FQNEAQ as CDR2. Sequenced material: CD8+ T cells from peripheral blood, taken from a patient given anti-PD-1 treatment. The chain joins TRBV7-9 to TRBJ1-5; matching of 6 bases hints at TRBD1 as the D gene. The origin of this receptor is a human donor with melanoma. The DNA is as follows: TGTGCCAGCAGCGGACAGTTCGCAAGCAATCAGCCCCAGCATTTT. It encodes CASSGQFASNQPQHF.